These T cell receptor beta chains were read from a single sample in a study of blood T cell repertoires in COVID-19. Produced via immunoSEQ multiplex PCR; TCRdb's table is partial and in-frame only. The top ten clones hold about 3% of a sample with some 150,000 clones, 85% of them seen once. The sample was peripheral blood. These TCRs come from a woman aged 40 to 50 with active or convalescent COVID-19. The CDR3 runs from the conserved cysteine through the conserved F or W. Clone size is stated in some rows and not others, as once, few, many or a class when expanded.

v_call,j_call,clone_size,cdr3_aa
TRBV18,TRBJ1-6,.,CASSPGQPVPLHF
TRBV27,TRBJ1-1,once,CASSLYRDRGRRTEAFF
TRBV18,TRBJ1-1,.,CASSRGTAGDMNTEAFF
TRBV5-1,TRBJ2-1,.,CASQYTGRYNEQFF
TRBV13,TRBJ1-4,.,CASSLGPTGPNEKLFF
TRBV19,TRBJ1-3,.,CASSPEDRASGNTIYF
TRBV11-2,TRBJ2-5,once,CASSLDFPRGGRETQYF
TRBV6-2/TRBV6-3,TRBJ1-2,.,CASSFNPGQAYGYTF
TRBV9,TRBJ2-1,.,CASALREGGPDNEQFF
TRBV7-9,TRBJ1-4,.,CASSQGQGREKLFF
TRBV5-1,TRBJ2-5,.,CASSNGGGQETQYF
TRBV7-7,TRBJ2-6,.,CASSLAGGAGANVLTF
TRBV5-1,TRBJ2-6,.,CASSLGETRHSGANVLTF
TRBV6-5,TRBJ2-7,.,CASSYGLACCF
TRBV18,TRBJ2-7,.,CASSPPSRARYEQYF
TRBV28,TRBJ1-1,.,CATTGRWTEAFF
TRBV19,TRBJ2-7,.,CASSADRDNSYEQYF
TRBV19,TRBJ1-6,.,CASSRTGSNSPLHF